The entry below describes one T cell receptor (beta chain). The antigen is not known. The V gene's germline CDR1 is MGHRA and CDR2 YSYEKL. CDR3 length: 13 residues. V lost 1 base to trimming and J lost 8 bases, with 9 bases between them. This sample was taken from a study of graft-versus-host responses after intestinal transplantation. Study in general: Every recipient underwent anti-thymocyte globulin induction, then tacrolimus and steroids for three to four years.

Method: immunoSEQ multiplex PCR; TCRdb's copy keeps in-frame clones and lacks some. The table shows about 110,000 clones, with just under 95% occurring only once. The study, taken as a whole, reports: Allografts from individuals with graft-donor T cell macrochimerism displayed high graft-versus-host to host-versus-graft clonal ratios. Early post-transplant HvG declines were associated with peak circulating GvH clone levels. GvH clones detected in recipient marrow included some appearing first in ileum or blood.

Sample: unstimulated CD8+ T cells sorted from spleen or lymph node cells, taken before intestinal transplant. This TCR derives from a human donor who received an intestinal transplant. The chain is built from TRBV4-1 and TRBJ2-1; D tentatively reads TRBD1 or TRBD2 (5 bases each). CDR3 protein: CASSQATGHEQFF. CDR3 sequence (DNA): TGCGCCAGCAGCCAAGCCACGGGGCATGAGCAGTTCTTC.